The 30 T cell receptor beta chains below all came from one sample that was sequenced in a study of blood T cell repertoires in COVID-19. Produced via immunoSEQ multiplex PCR; TCRdb's table is partial and in-frame only. This sample yields 120,000 to 150,000 clones, of which 80% to 85% are seen a single time; roughly 3.9% belongs to the top ten. Material: peripheral blood. These receptors came from a woman over 75 with acute or convalescent COVID-19.

The chain recombines TRBV5-1 with TRBJ1-2; 10 bases align to TRBD1. Germline V gene data show CDR1 as SGHRS and CDR2 as YFSETQ. J lost 2 bases, V lost 4 bases, and 5 bases had no gene match. The CDR3 runs to 15 residues. The CDR3 nucleotides read TGCGCCAGCAGCGTCCCGGGACAGGGGAACTATGGCTACACCTTC. It codes for CASSVPGQGNYGYTF.

The gene calls are TRBV2 and TRBJ2-7; 7 nucleotides agree with TRBD1. In germline, CDR1 is SNHLY, CDR2 FYNNEI. Trimming cost V 6 bases and J 2 bases; bases outside gene matches: 7. This CDR3 has 14 residues. CDR3 sequence: CASRVRDRAYEQYF. Here the CDR3 DNA reads TGTGCCAGCAGGGTCCGGGACAGAGCCTACGAGCAGTACTTC.

The rearrangement uses TRBV4-1 and TRBJ1-6; tentatively, D is TRBD1 (6 bases). The ends were cut back, 0 bases at V and 0 bases at J, with 18 bases in the middle. The length of the CDR3 is 20 residues. Germline V gene lookup returns CDR1 MGHRA and CDR2 YSYEKL. The CDR3 region has the DNA TGCGCCAGCAGCCAAGATCGGACCCAAACAGGGAGCTCCTATAATTCACCCCTCCACTTT. This translates into CASSQDRTQTGSSYNSPLHF.

This rearrangement joins TRBV5-1 to TRBJ2-1; 10 bases align to TRBD2. The CDR3 is 15 residues long. Trimming cost V 5 bases and J 2 bases; bases outside gene matches: 4. Germline CDR1 and CDR2: SGHRS and YFSETQ. For the CDR3, the DNA is TGCGCCAGCAGTCCTAGCGGGAGCACCTACAATGAGCAGTTCTTC. This translates into CASSPSGSTYNEQFF.

The V gene is TRBV11-2, the J gene TRBJ2-1, with D tentatively TRBD1 (5 bases). Germline V gives CDR1 SGHAT, CDR2 FQNNGV. Trimming removed 0 bases from V and 2 bases from J, with 5 bases in between. This CDR3 contains 14 residues. CDR3 DNA sequence: TGTGCCAGCAGCTTAGACAGGGCCTACAATGAGCAGTTCTTC. Its protein is CASSLDRAYNEQFF.

The chain has TRBV28 and TRBJ1-2; D possibly corresponds to TRBD1 (5 bases). Germline V CDR1 and CDR2: MDHEN, SYDVKM. V lost 5 bases and J lost 4, with 14 bases in between. The CDR3 has 14 residues. CDR3 in amino acids: CASSPSPGIYGYTF. CDR3 nucleotide sequence: TGTGCCAGCAGTCCCTCCCCAGGGATCTATGGCTACACCTTC.

The chain uses TRBV4-1 and TRBJ1-2, with unresolved D. The CDR3 is 12 residues long. The V and J ends lost 5 bases and 5 bases respectively, with 9 bases between them. Germline lookup yields CDR1 MGHRA and CDR2 YSYEKL. The CDR3 DNA follows: TGCGCCAGCAGCGGTAGGAGATATGGCTACACCTTC. This translates into CASSGRRYGYTF.

The chain employs TRBV11-3 and TRBJ2-7; no firm D call. This CDR3 region has 13 residues. Germline V gives CDR1 SGHNT, CDR2 YENEEA. The ends were cut back, 1 base at V and 3 bases at J, with 7 bases in the middle. This CDR3 reads CASSLGADYEQYF. Here the CDR3 DNA reads TGTGCCAGCAGCTTAGGGGCAGACTACGAGCAGTACTTC.

The CDR3: CASSLDWSSGNTIYF. In nucleotides, the CDR3 is TGTGCCAGCAGCTTAGACTGGAGCTCTGGAAACACCATATATTTT. The chain is built from TRBV7-6 and TRBJ1-3, with unresolved D. The CDR3 has 15 residues. V was shortened by 1 base and J by 0 bases, with 7 bases between the two germline ends. Germline values: CDR1 SGHVS, CDR2 FNYEAQ.

A single count supports this clone. The chain recombines TRBV7-9 with TRBJ1-4; no clear D. Germline V CDR1 and CDR2: SEHNR, FQNEAQ (reference sequence). Trimming shortened V by 1 base and J by 8 bases, and 14 bases separated the two germline ends. This CDR3 comprises 15 residues. The DNA of the CDR3 is TGTGCCAGCAGCTTAGTTTTCTACCCTGAAGAAAAACTGTTTTTT. Protein: CASSLVFYPEEKLFF.

This chain links TRBV3-1 (or the pseudogene TRBV3-2) with TRBJ1-3; D ambiguous. The germline V and J ends were trimmed by 0 bases and 2 bases, with 8 bases remaining between them. This CDR3 spans 15 amino acids. Germline V CDR1 and CDR2: LGHDT, YNNKEL (reference sequence). The CDR3 sequence: CASSQDTSTGNTIYF. CDR3 nucleotides: TGTGCCAGCAGCCAAGACACCAGTACTGGAAACACCATATATTTT.

The J gene is TRBJ1-4, the V gene TRBV27; 7 bases align to TRBD1. CDR1 MNHEY and CDR2 SMNVEV come from the germline V gene (reference sequence). Trimming at V came to 4 bases and at J to 7 bases, leaving 9 bases not matched to a gene. This CDR3 is built from 15 residues. The chain's CDR3 is CASSSGGGWIEKLFF. The CDR3 DNA sequence: TGTGCCAGCAGTTCTGGAGGGGGCTGGATTGAAAAACTGTTTTTT.

The V and J genes are TRBV24-1 and TRBJ2-1, with TRBD2 as a possible D gene (6 bases). CDR1 and CDR2 (germline): KGHDR, SFDVKD. The V and J ends lost 4 bases and 10 bases respectively, with 16 bases between them. The CDR3 is made up of 14 amino acids. CDR3 DNA sequence: TGTGCCACCAGTGAAGCCGGGACTCTCCAGGAGCAGTTCTTC. Protein product: CATSEAGTLQEQFF.

This clone turned up a few times. V usage is TRBV5-1 and J usage is TRBJ2-2, with unresolved D. Germline CDR1 SGHRS, CDR2 YFSETQ. The V gene lost 0 bases and the J gene lost 5 bases, with 11 bases spanning the gap. This CDR3 is 15 amino acids long. CDR3 coding DNA: TGCGCCAGCAGCTTGGAGGCCCGGAGAACCGGGGAGCTGTTTTTT. This sequence encodes CASSLEARRTGELFF.

This clone was detected only once. This chain joins TRBV11-2 and TRBJ1-3; D is uncertain. The V gene's germline CDR1 is SGHAT and CDR2 FQNNGV. The CDR3 has 17 amino acids. V lost 3 bases to trimming and J lost 2 bases, with 17 bases between them. Here the CDR3 reads CASSFLSPSGAGNTIYF. The CDR3 DNA sequence: TGTGCCAGCAGCTTTCTTAGCCCGAGTGGAGCTGGAAACACCATATATTTT. The whole variable domain, remainder taken from reference TRBV11-2 and TRBJ1-3, is EAGVAQSPRYKIIEKRQSVAFWCNPISGHATLYWYQQILGQGPKLLIQFQNNGVVDDSQLPKDRFSAERLKGVDSTLKIQPAKLEDSAVYLCASSFLSPSGAGNTIYFGEGSWLTVV.

There are a few counts of this clone. The J gene is TRBJ1-2, the V gene TRBV19; D perhaps matches TRBD1 (6 bases). Germline V gene lookup returns CDR1 LNHDA and CDR2 SQIVND (reference sequence). CDR3 length: 15 amino acids. Trimming left V 3 bases short and J 4 bases short, with 15 bases between. CDR3 nucleotides: TGTGCCAGTAGTATGCGTCAGGGGAGCATCTATGGCTACACCTTC. Translated, it gives CASSMRQGSIYGYTF.

The chain carries TRBV24-1 and TRBJ2-6, with D possibly being TRBD1 (5 bases). V was cut by 5 bases and J by 0 bases, with 10 bases left in between. This CDR3 has 16 amino acids. CDR1 KGHDR and CDR2 SFDVKD come from the germline V gene. The CDR3 is CATSGGTFSGANVLTF. CDR3 bases: TGTGCCACCAGTGGGGGCACCTTCTCTGGGGCCAACGTCCTGACTTTC.

The chain links TRBV11-2 to TRBJ2-7, with TRBD1 as a possible D gene (5 bases). The V gene lost 5 bases and the J gene lost 0 bases, with 17 bases spanning the gap. Germline values: CDR1 SGHAT, CDR2 FQNNGV. CDR3 length: 16 amino acids. CDR3 coding DNA: TGTGCCAGCAGCACCGCAAAGGGGCCTCGCTCCTACGAGCAGTACTTC. It encodes CASSTAKGPRSYEQYF. Supplemented by reference TRBV11-2 and TRBJ2-7, the full variable domain reads EAGVAQSPRYKIIEKRQSVAFWCNPISGHATLYWYQQILGQGPKLLIQFQNNGVVDDSQLPKDRFSAERLKGVDSTLKIQPAKLEDSAVYLCASSTAKGPRSYEQYFGPGTRLTVT.

This chain connects TRBV10-3 to TRBJ2-3; 10 bases fit TRBD2. V gave up 3 bases and J gave up 4 bases; unmatched junction bases: 7. This CDR3 has 16 residues. The germline V gene encodes CDR1 ENHRY and CDR2 SYGVKD. This CDR3 is CAISERSGTSADTQYF. The CDR3 DNA reads TGTGCCATCAGTGAACGGTCTGGGACTAGCGCAGATACGCAGTATTTT.

The chain joins TRBV13 to TRBJ2-1, with 7 bases matching TRBD2. V was clipped by 0 bases and J by 1 base; unmatched bases: 0. Germline CDR1 PRHDT, CDR2 FYEKMQ (reference sequence). The CDR3 covers 15 residues. The CDR3 bases are TGTGCCAGCAGCTTAGGGCGGGAGTCCTACAATGAGCAGTTCTTC. It specifies CASSLGRESYNEQFF.

CDR3 sequence (DNA): TGTGCCAGCAGCCCTCTATATCGGACAGGGCGCACCGGGGAGCTGTTTTTT. It encodes CASSPLYRTGRTGELFF. The V call is TRBV4-2, the J call TRBJ2-2; TRBD1 agrees at 8 bases. Trimming took 4 bases from V and 4 from J; bases not matched to a gene: 11. Germline V lookup: CDR1 LGHNA, CDR2 YNFKEQ. The CDR3 totals 17 residues.

This clone was observed a handful of times. V usage is TRBV28 and J usage is TRBJ1-2; TRBD1 is a possible D gene (6 bases). The CDR3 sequence is 16 residues long. Trimming cost V 6 bases and J 0 bases, with 17 bases left between them. From germline, CDR1 is MDHEN and CDR2 SYDVKM. The CDR3 reads CASRRRQGITNYGYTF. The CDR3 DNA sequence: TGTGCCAGCAGGCGTCGCCAGGGGATAACTAACTATGGCTACACCTTC.

This chain links TRBV7-2 with TRBJ2-5; D uncertain. The V and J ends lost 5 bases and 5 bases respectively, with 12 bases between them. This CDR3 comprises 13 residues. Germline V gene data show CDR1 as SGHTA and CDR2 as FQGNSA. The CDR3 protein is CASSVRSRETQYF. The DNA of the CDR3 is TGTGCCAGCAGCGTCCGATCACGGGAGACCCAGTACTTC.

The chain uses TRBV7-3 and TRBJ1-2; 7 bases are a match to TRBD1. Per germline, CDR1 SGHTA and CDR2 FQGTGA. The CDR3 length is 13 residues. The trim removed 5 bases at V and 8 bases at J, leaving 8 bases unmatched. CDR3 in DNA: TGTGCCAGCAGCCCCTCGACAGGGATAGGCTACACCTTC. Its translation is CASSPSTGIGYTF. Variable domain in full (rest from reference TRBV7-3 and TRBJ1-2): GAGVSQTPSNKVTEKGKYVELRCDPISGHTALYWYRQSLGQGPEFLIYFQGTGAADDSGLPNDRFFAVRPEGSVSTLKIQRTERGDSAVYLCASSPSTGIGYTFGSGTRLTVV.

This rearrangement joins TRBV5-1 to TRBJ2-7; D ambiguous. Germline lookup yields CDR1 SGHRS and CDR2 YFSETQ. V dropped 0 bases and J dropped 5 bases, with 3 bases sitting between them. The CDR3 loop spans 11 amino acids. CDR3 region: CASSLVDEQYF. DNA of the CDR3: TGCGCCAGCAGCTTGGTCGACGAGCAGTACTTC.

J is TRBJ1-4 and V is TRBV6-6, with D possibly matching TRBD1 (6 bases). Germline values: CDR1 MNHNY, CDR2 SVGAGI (reference sequence). V was cut by 4 bases and J by 5 bases, with 11 bases left in between. This CDR3 is built from 14 residues. The CDR3 DNA is TGTGCCAGCAGTTTGACAGGTTTAAATGAAAAACTGTTTTTT. Its protein product is CASSLTGLNEKLFF.

The rearrangement uses TRBV5-4 and TRBJ2-5; TRBD1 is a possible D gene (6 bases). The germline gives CDR1 SGHNT, CDR2 YYREEE (reference sequence). V lost 2 bases and J 0 bases, leaving 8 bases between the germline ends. The CDR3 extends over 14 amino acids. The DNA of the CDR3 is TGTGCCAGCAGCTTAGACAGGAACCAAGAGACCCAGTACTTC. Its translation: CASSLDRNQETQYF.

This clone was recorded a few times. The chain uses TRBV6-2 or TRBV6-3 and TRBJ1-6; 7 nucleotides align to TRBD1. V trimming: 6 bases; J trimming: 9 bases; junction bases outside the gene matches: 11. In germline, CDR1 is MNHEY, CDR2 SVGEGT. This CDR3 is built from 15 residues. The CDR3 bases are TGTGCCAGCAGCCAATTCGGACAGGCGGGTTCACCCCTCCACTTT. Translated, it gives CASSQFGQAGSPLHF.

The chain combines TRBV18 with TRBJ2-1, with D unclear. V was trimmed by 2 bases and J by 8 bases, leaving 7 bases between them. Germline-derived CDR1 and CDR2 are KGHSH and LQKENI. There are 12 residues in the CDR3. The CDR3 coding sequence is TGTGCCAGCTCACCAAACGGGTATGAGCAGTTCTTC. As protein: CASSPNGYEQFF.

This sequence joins TRBV28 and TRBJ1-6; D remains ambiguous. The CDR3 spans 12 residues. The germline V gene encodes CDR1 MDHEN and CDR2 SYDVKM. V was cut by 8 bases and J by 4 bases, with 6 bases left in between. The DNA for the CDR3 is TGTGCCAGCGGCCCGTATAATTCACCCCTCCACTTT. This codes for CASGPYNSPLHF.